The rows below give T cell receptor beta chains drawn from one sample of a study of cytotoxic CD8 clonotypes in ibrutinib-treated CLL. Repertoires were generated with immunoSEQ multiplex PCR, while TCRdb's copy carries only in-frame clones and drops some. The table lists under 200,000 clones, 70% to 85% of them singletons. Material: PBMCs, obtained after 24 months of ibrutinib treatment. These receptors were taken from a human donor with chronic lymphocytic leukemia. Both conserved end residues are part of each CDR3. A D gene is named only where the DNA matches it firmly. Not every row has a clone size; where given, it reads once, few, many or a size class.

clone size,J gene,D gene,V gene,CDR3 protein,CDR3 DNA
.,TRBJ1-2,.,TRBV4-3,CASSQDWGAWGYTF,TGCGCCAGCAGCCAAGATTGGGGGGCGTGGGGCTACACCTTC
.,TRBJ2-3,.,TRBV7-9,CASSSRLVVGTDTQYF,TGTGCCAGCAGCTCCCGACTGGTTGTGGGGACAGATACGCAGTATTTT
.,TRBJ1-2,.,TRBV6-5,CASSYSGQNDYGYTF,TGTGCCAGCAGTTACTCAGGTCAGAACGACTATGGCTACACCTTC
.,TRBJ1-1,TRBD1,TRBV19,CASRKGQAAMNTEAFF,TGTGCCAGTAGGAAGGGACAGGCGGCTATGAACACTGAAGCTTTCTTT
.,TRBJ2-7,TRBD2,TRBV28,CASSLLPIAGGDSYEQYF,TGTGCCAGCAGTTTACTACCGATAGCGGGAGGTGACTCCTACGAGCAGTACTTC
.,TRBJ1-1,.,TRBV20-1,CSALEFAEAFF,TGCAGTGCTCTGGAGTTCGCTGAAGCTTTCTTT
.,TRBJ2-3,.,TRBV4-1,CASSLNMLEVDTQYF,TGCGCCAGCAGTCTAAATATGCTAGAGGTAGATACGCAGTATTTT
.,TRBJ2-3,TRBD1,TRBV9,CASSDRGIGADTQYF,TGTGCCAGCAGCGACAGGGGGATTGGAGCAGATACGCAGTATTTT
.,TRBJ2-3,.,TRBV6-6,CASRDSTDTQYF,TGTGCCAGCAGGGATTCAACAGATACGCAGTATTTT
.,TRBJ1-4,.,TRBV30,CAWSGQRGKGEKLFF,TGTGCCTGGAGTGGTCAAAGGGGAAAGGGTGAAAAACTGTTTTTT
.,TRBJ1-2,.,TRBV19,CASSISPTGTKGYTF,TGTGCCAGTAGTATATCCCCCACAGGGACCAAAGGCTACACCTTC
.,TRBJ1-1,TRBD1,TRBV7-2,CASSPGQPRTEAFF,TGTGCCAGCAGCCCGGGACAGCCCCGCACTGAAGCTTTCTTT
.,TRBJ1-5,.,TRBV6-1,CASSADSSNQPQHF,TGTGCCAGCAGTGCAGACAGTAGCAATCAGCCCCAGCATTTT
few,TRBJ2-1,.,TRBV2,CASRRVGRDNEQFF,TGTGCCAGCCGGAGAGTCGGCAGAGACAATGAGCAGTTCTTC
.,TRBJ1-2,TRBD1,TRBV5-4,CASSWGQGREGGYTF,TGTGCCAGCAGCTGGGGACAGGGGCGGGAGGGCGGCTACACCTTC